Following are 22 T cell receptor beta chains from one sample sequenced in a study of cytomegalovirus exposure and HLA in healthy donors. Use of 60 Vbeta and 13 Jbeta primers characterized the PCR. The table came from immunoSEQ multiplex PCR; TCRdb's copy has only in-frame clones and leaves some out. The repertoire table contains about 140,000 clones. The source material was PBMCs. The receptors were gathered from a woman aged 18-29 years in good health and CMV-seronegative.

The CDR3 DNA follows: TGTGCCAGCTCACCCGCCAGGACTACCACCGGGGAGCTGTTTTTT. Its translation: CASSPARTTTGELFF. The J gene is TRBJ2-2, the V gene TRBV18; the D gene is possibly TRBD2 (6 bases). The germline V and J ends were trimmed by 3 bases and 4 bases, with 12 bases remaining between them. CDR1 and CDR2 from the germline V gene are KGHSH and LQKENI. The CDR3 consists of 15 residues.

This chain links TRBV9 with TRBJ2-2; D not certain. CDR1 SGDLS and CDR2 YYNGEE come from the germline V gene. The V gene lost 4 bases and the J gene lost 0 bases, with 10 bases spanning the gap. This CDR3 spans 15 amino acids. The CDR3 DNA reads TGTGCCAGCAGCCAGACTGTTGCGAACACCGGGGAGCTGTTTTTT. Its translation is CASSQTVANTGELFF. Filled out from reference TRBV9 and TRBJ2-2, the complete variable domain reads DSGVTQTPKHLITATGQRVTLRCSPRSGDLSVYWYQQSLDQGLQFLIQYYNGEERAKGNILERFSAQQFPDLHSELNLSSLELGDSALYFCASSQTVANTGELFFGEGSRLTVL.

The chain uses TRBV14 and TRBJ2-1, with D unresolved. The ends were cut back, 3 bases at V and 3 bases at J, with 6 bases in the middle. The CDR3 contains 13 residues. The germline gives CDR1 SGHDN, CDR2 FVKESK. The CDR3 is CASSHYLYNEQFF. Here the CDR3 DNA reads TGTGCCAGCAGCCACTACCTCTACAATGAGCAGTTCTTC.

The chain employs TRBV9 and TRBJ1-1; no clear D gene. Germline V gives CDR1 SGDLS, CDR2 YYNGEE. V lost 0 bases to trimming and J lost 4 bases, with 7 bases between them. This CDR3 contains 13 residues. The DNA for the CDR3 is TGTGCCAGCAGCGTAGGTTTTCTCACTGAAGCTTTCTTT. Amino acid sequence: CASSVGFLTEAFF.

V usage is TRBV4-1 and J usage is TRBJ2-1, with 11 bases matching TRBD2. CDR1 and CDR2 from the germline V gene are MGHRA and YSYEKL. The CDR3 has 15 amino acids. The ends lost 6 bases at V and 5 bases at J; junction bases unmatched: 6. The CDR3 is CASRPVAGGHNEQFF. The CDR3 DNA sequence: TGCGCCAGCAGGCCTGTAGCGGGAGGGCACAATGAGCAGTTCTTC.

The rearrangement joins TRBV19 to TRBJ2-1; 10 bases map to TRBD2. With V trimmed by 1 base and J by 8 bases, 5 bases remained unmatched. CDR3 length equals 15 residues. Germline values: CDR1 LNHDA, CDR2 SQIVND (reference sequence). The CDR3 spells CASSIGAGGIYEQFF. The CDR3 DNA reads as TGTGCCAGTAGTATAGGAGCGGGAGGGATATATGAGCAGTTCTTC.

The chain is built from TRBV7-9 and TRBJ1-4; D not resolved. From germline, CDR1 is SEHNR and CDR2 FQNEAQ (reference sequence). Trimming stripped 1 base from V and 7 bases from J, with 13 bases between. This CDR3 comprises 15 residues. The CDR3 DNA is TGTGCCAGCAGCTTAGATGGGCTGTTGCGTGAAAAACTGTTTTTT. It is translated as CASSLDGLLREKLFF.

A word on this clone: Additional DNA sequences in this sample encode the identical CDR3. This chain uses TRBV9 with TRBJ1-5; D call uncertain. Germline V gives CDR1 SGDLS, CDR2 YYNGEE. The ends were cut back, 3 bases at V and 4 bases at J, with 5 bases in the middle. This CDR3 comprises 12 residues. CDR3 DNA sequence: TGTGCCAGCAGCGCCGGGAATCAGCCCCAGCATTTT. This encodes CASSAGNQPQHF.

J is TRBJ2-1 and V is TRBV27; D not resolved. The CDR3 runs to 13 residues. The V gene's germline CDR1 is MNHEY and CDR2 SMNVEV (reference sequence). V was trimmed by 4 bases and J by 7 bases, leaving 11 bases between them. CDR3 residues: CASSYGPGNEQFF. The CDR3 bases are TGTGCCAGCAGTTATGGCCCGGGTAATGAGCAGTTCTTC.

The V and J genes are TRBV6-5 and TRBJ1-5; D gene unclear. The V gene lost 3 bases and the J gene lost 2 bases, with 8 bases spanning the gap. This CDR3 region has 14 residues. Germline V gives CDR1 MNHEY, CDR2 SVGAGI. The chain's CDR3 is CASSYDGRNQPQHF. CDR3 sequence (DNA): TGTGCCAGCAGTTATGATGGCCGCAATCAGCCCCAGCATTTT.

The V call is TRBV6-6, the J call TRBJ2-7; D remains ambiguous. This CDR3 contains 13 residues. Between the trimmed V and J ends, which lost 6 bases and 2 bases, there was a span of 11 bases. Germline V gives CDR1 MNHNY, CDR2 SVGAGI (reference sequence). The CDR3 region is CASSPQNTYEQYF. For the CDR3, the DNA is TGTGCCAGCAGCCCACAGAATACCTACGAGCAGTACTTC.

This chain links TRBV6-6 with TRBJ2-1; 7 bases map to TRBD1. Germline V gene data show CDR1 as MNHNY and CDR2 as SVGAGI (reference sequence). V lost 6 bases, J lost 1 base, and 9 bases stayed unmatched. This CDR3 is 16 amino acids long. The CDR3: CASSSGTAISYNEQFF. DNA of the CDR3: TGTGCCAGCAGCTCCGGGACAGCAATATCCTACAATGAGCAGTTCTTC.

The chain carries TRBV9 and TRBJ1-3; possibly TRBD1 for D (6 bases). The germline V gene encodes CDR1 SGDLS and CDR2 YYNGEE. The CDR3 consists of 15 residues. Trimming took 4 bases from V and 5 from J, leaving 16 bases between them. The CDR3 DNA follows: TGTGCCAGCAGCCCAAACAGGGTTGTTAGAAACACCATATATTTT. It is translated as CASSPNRVVRNTIYF.

The V call is TRBV6-5, the J call TRBJ1-4; TRBD1 aligns across 7 bases. Germline V gene sequence: CDR1 MNHEY, CDR2 SVGAGI. CDR3 length: 14 amino acids. The J segment lost 10 bases and the V segment lost 0 bases, leaving 5 bases of the junction unmatched. In DNA, the CDR3 is TGTGCCAGCAGTTACTCGAACAGGGGCGCAAAACTGTTTTTT. This translates into CASSYSNRGAKLFF.

The chain recombines TRBV4-1 with TRBJ1-6; TRBD1 matches at 7 bases. This CDR3 is 15 amino acids long. Germline V gene lookup returns CDR1 MGHRA and CDR2 YSYEKL. The junction had 5 bases not matched to a gene; V was cut back by 1 base and J by 8 bases. This chain's CDR3 is CASSQADRIYSPLHF. DNA of the CDR3: TGCGCCAGCAGCCAAGCGGACAGGATTTATTCACCCCTCCACTTT.

This chain joins TRBV7-2 and TRBJ2-4; the match to TRBD2 covers 8 bases. Germline V gene data show CDR1 as SGHTA and CDR2 as FQGNSA. J lost 3 bases, V lost 1 base, and 8 bases had no gene match. The CDR3 extends over 17 amino acids. In DNA form, the CDR3 reads TGTGCCAGCAGCTTAGGTAGAACTAGCGGAAACAAAAACATTCAGTACTTC. Translation: CASSLGRTSGNKNIQYF. Variable domain in full (rest from reference TRBV7-2 and TRBJ2-4): GAGVSQSPSNKVTEKGKDVELRCDPISGHTALYWYRQSLGQGLEFLIYFQGNSAPDKSGLPSDRFSAERTGGSVSTLTIQRTQQEDSAVYLCASSLGRTSGNKNIQYFGAGTRLSVL.

This chain joins TRBV7-6 and TRBJ1-4; TRBD1 aligns across 9 bases. CDR1 SGHVS and CDR2 FNYEAQ come from the germline V gene. The CDR3 is 15 amino acids. Losses at the gene ends were 1 base for V and 6 bases for J; bases not matched to a gene: 3. CDR3: CASSLGGQGDEKLFF. The DNA for the CDR3 is TGTGCCAGCAGCTTAGGGGGACAGGGAGATGAAAAACTGTTTTTT.

The chain couples TRBV4-2 to TRBJ2-2, with 11 bases aligning to TRBD2. The CDR3 consists of 22 residues. Trimming removed 0 bases from V and 0 bases from J; junction bases left unmatched: 15. CDR1 and CDR2 from the germline V gene are LGHNA and YNFKEQ. The CDR3 nucleotides are TGTGCCAGCAGCCAAGAAAGGCTCCCCGGACTAGCGGGCCGCGCGAACACCGGGGAGCTGTTTTTT. It is translated as CASSQERLPGLAGRANTGELFF.

The rearrangement uses TRBV27 and TRBJ1-2; 11 bases match TRBD1. This CDR3 is built from 15 residues. Trimming removed 5 bases from V and 6 bases from J; junction bases left unmatched: 8. CDR1 MNHEY and CDR2 SMNVEV come from the germline V gene (reference sequence). As DNA, the CDR3 is TGTGCCAGCAGTACCTCCGGGACAGGGGGGGATGGCTACACCTTC. Residues: CASSTSGTGGDGYTF.

This rearrangement joins TRBV9 to TRBJ1-1; a weak D match, TRBD1 (5 bases). Germline CDR1 reads SGDLS; CDR2 reads YYNGEE. The CDR3 consists of 14 residues. Trimming stripped 3 bases from V and 4 bases from J, with 13 bases between. The CDR3 sequence is CASSELGQGTEAFF. CDR3 bases: TGTGCCAGCAGCGAGCTAGGGCAGGGCACTGAAGCTTTCTTT.

The J gene is TRBJ2-5, the V gene TRBV5-1, with D possibly matching TRBD1 (5 bases). The germline V and J ends were trimmed by 1 base and 2 bases, with 9 bases remaining between them. This CDR3 region has 14 residues. Germline V gene lookup returns CDR1 SGHRS and CDR2 YFSETQ. The CDR3 reads CASSLPRVQETQYF. CDR3 sequence (DNA): TGCGCCAGCAGCTTGCCCAGGGTACAAGAGACCCAGTACTTC. Together with reference TRBV5-1 and TRBJ2-5, the CDR3 gives the full variable domain: KAGVTQTPRYLIKTRGQQVTLSCSPISGHRSVSWYQQTPGQGLQFLFEYFSETQRNKGNFPGRFSGRQFSNSRSEMNVSTLELGDSALYLCASSLPRVQETQYFGPGTRLLVL.

The chain recombines TRBV5-1 with TRBJ1-2; D call uncertain. Trimming stripped 0 bases from V and 4 bases from J, with 7 bases between. This CDR3 is built from 13 residues. CDR1 is SGHRS, CDR2 YFSETQ, per germline. CDR3 DNA sequence: TGCGCCAGCAGCTTGGAGGCAGGCTATGGCTACACCTTC. Amino acids: CASSLEAGYGYTF.